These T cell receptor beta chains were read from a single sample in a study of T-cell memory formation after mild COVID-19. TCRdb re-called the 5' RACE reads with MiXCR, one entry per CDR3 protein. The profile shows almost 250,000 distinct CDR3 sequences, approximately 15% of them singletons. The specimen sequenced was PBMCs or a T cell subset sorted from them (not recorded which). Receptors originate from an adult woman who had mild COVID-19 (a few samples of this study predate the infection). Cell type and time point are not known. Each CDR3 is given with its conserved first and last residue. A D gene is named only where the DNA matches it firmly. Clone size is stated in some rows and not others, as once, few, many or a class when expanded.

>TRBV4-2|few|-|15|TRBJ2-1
CASSRRPDAGNEQFF
TGTGCCAGCAGCCGTAGACCTGACGCGGGGAATGAGCAGTTCTTC
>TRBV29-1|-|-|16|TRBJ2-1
CSVEGRAATSYNEQFF
TGCAGCGTTGAAGGTAGGGCAGCCACATCCTACAATGAGCAGTTCTTC
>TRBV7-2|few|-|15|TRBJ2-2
CASSISRAFLGELFF
TGTGCCAGCAGCATATCGCGAGCGTTTCTCGGGGAGCTGTTTTTT
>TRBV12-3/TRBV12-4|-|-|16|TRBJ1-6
CASRDRGHSDNSPLHF
TGTGCCAGCAGGGATAGAGGCCATTCGGATAATTCACCCCTCCACTTT
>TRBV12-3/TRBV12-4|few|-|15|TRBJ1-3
CASTQGGVSGNTIYF
TGTGCCAGCACCCAGGGAGGGGTCTCTGGAAACACCATATATTTT
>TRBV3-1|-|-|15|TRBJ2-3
CASSRGGSSTDTQYF
TGTGCCAGCAGCCGCGGGGGCAGTAGCACAGATACGCAGTATTTT
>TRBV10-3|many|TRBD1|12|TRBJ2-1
CAISERGQGGFF
TGTGCCATCAGTGAGCGGGGACAGGGAGGGTTCTTC
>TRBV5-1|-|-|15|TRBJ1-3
CASSLDSPPGNTIYF
TGCGCCAGCAGCCTGGACAGCCCCCCTGGAAACACCATATATTTT
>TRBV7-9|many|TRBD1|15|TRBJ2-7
CASSSHDRGAYEQYF
TGTGCCAGCAGCTCCCACGACAGGGGGGCCTACGAGCAGTACTTC
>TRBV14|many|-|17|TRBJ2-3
CASSQDSLAPSTDTQYF
TGTGCCAGCAGCCAAGATAGCCTAGCACCGAGCACAGATACGCAGTATTTT
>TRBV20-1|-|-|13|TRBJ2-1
CSAKVGPLDEQFF
TGCAGTGCTAAAGTTGGGCCCCTCGATGAGCAGTTCTTC
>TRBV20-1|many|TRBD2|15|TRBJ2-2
CSAREGSGGIGELFF
TGCAGTGCTAGAGAGGGTAGCGGGGGAATCGGGGAGCTGTTTTTT
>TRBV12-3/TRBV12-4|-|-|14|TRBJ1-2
CASSFSGTLVGYTF
TGTGCCAGCAGTTTTTCCGGGACCCTCGTTGGCTACACCTTC
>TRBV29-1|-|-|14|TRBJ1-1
CSARYRGRNTEAFF
TGCAGCGCTCGATACCGCGGTCGGAACACTGAAGCTTTCTTT
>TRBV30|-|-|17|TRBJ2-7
CAWNKISSGSQYYEQYF
TGTGCCTGGAACAAGATTTCATCCGGTTCCCAATACTACGAGCAGTACTTC
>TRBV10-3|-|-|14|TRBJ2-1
CATGNSGFYNEQFF
TGTGCCACCGGGAATAGCGGCTTCTACAATGAGCAGTTCTTC
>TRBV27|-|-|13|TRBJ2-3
CASSRGYTDTQYF
TGTGCCAGCAGCCGGGGTTACACAGATACGCAGTATTTT
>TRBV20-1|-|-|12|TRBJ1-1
CSAPGLATEAFF
TGCAGTGCTCCCGGTCTCGCCACTGAAGCTTTCTTT
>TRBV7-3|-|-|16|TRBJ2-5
CASSLAGTSPGETQYF
TGTGCCAGCAGCTTGGCCGGGACATCACCGGGCGAGACCCAGTACTTC
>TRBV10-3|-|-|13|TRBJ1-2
CAIMKERGNGYTF
TGTGCCATCATGAAGGAAAGGGGGAATGGCTACACCTTC
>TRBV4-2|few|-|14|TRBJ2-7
CASSQDRVASEQYF
TGTGCCAGCAGCCAAGACAGGGTCGCCTCCGAGCAGTACTTC
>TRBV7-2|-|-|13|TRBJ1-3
CASRPSSGNTIYF
TGTGCCAGCAGGCCCTCCTCTGGAAACACCATATATTTT
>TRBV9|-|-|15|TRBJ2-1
CASSVGVRPYNEQFF
TGTGCCAGCAGCGTAGGGGTGAGACCATACAATGAGCAGTTCTTC
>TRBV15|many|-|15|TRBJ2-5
CATSRDRGRGETQYF
TGTGCCACCAGCAGAGATCGGGGGAGGGGGGAGACCCAGTACTTC
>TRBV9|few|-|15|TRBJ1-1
CASSVGRGANTEAFF
TGTGCCAGCAGCGTAGGGCGGGGGGCGAACACTGAAGCTTTCTTT
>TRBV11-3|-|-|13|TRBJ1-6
CASSFSDNSPLHF
TGTGCCAGCAGCTTCTCTGATAATTCACCCCTCCACTTT
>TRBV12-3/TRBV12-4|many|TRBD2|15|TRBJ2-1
CASRVAGGIYNEQFF
TGTGCCAGCAGAGTAGCGGGAGGGATCTACAATGAGCAGTTCTTC
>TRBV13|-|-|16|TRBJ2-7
CASSSTLSSRLYEQYF
TGTGCCAGCAGCTCCACCCTTTCCTCCCGACTCTACGAGCAGTACTTC
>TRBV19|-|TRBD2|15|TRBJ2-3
CASSIGTRVTDTQYF
TGTGCCAGTAGTATCGGGACTAGAGTAACAGATACGCAGTATTTT
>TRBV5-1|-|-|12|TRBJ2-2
CASSIQGGELFF
TGCGCCAGCAGCATACAGGGCGGGGAGCTGTTTTTT
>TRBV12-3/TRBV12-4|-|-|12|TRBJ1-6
CASSLSPSPLHF
TGTGCCAGCAGTTTATCTCCCTCACCCCTCCACTTT
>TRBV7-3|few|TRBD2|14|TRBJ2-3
CASSSGLAPDTQYF
TGTGCCAGCAGTTCCGGACTAGCCCCGGATACGCAGTATTTT
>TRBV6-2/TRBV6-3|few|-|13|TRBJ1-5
CASSYTTREPQHF
TGTGCCAGCAGTTACACAACAAGGGAGCCCCAGCATTTT
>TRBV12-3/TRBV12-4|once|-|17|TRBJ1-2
CASSDPLGGVRGYGYTF
TGTGCCAGCAGTGACCCCTTGGGAGGGGTTAGAGGATATGGCTACACCTTC
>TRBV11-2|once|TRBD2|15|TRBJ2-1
CASSLGAGIYNEQFF
TGTGCCAGCAGCTTAGGAGCGGGGATTTACAATGAGCAGTTCTTC
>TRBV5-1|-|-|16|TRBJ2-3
CASSLGLATFTDTQYF
TGCGCCAGCAGCTTGGGGCTAGCGACCTTCACAGATACGCAGTATTTT
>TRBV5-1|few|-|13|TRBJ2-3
CASSSSGGPTQYF
TGCGCCAGCAGCTCTTCCGGGGGCCCTACGCAGTATTTT
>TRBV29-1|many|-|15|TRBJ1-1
CSVDNPDLSYTEAFF
TGCAGCGTTGATAATCCGGACCTAAGCTACACTGAAGCTTTCTTT
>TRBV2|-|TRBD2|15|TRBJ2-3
CASRRTSGNTDTQYF
TGTGCCAGCAGAAGGACTAGCGGCAACACAGATACGCAGTATTTT
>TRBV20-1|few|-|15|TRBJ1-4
CSARDLGESNEKLFF
TGCAGTGCTAGAGATTTAGGGGAGTCTAATGAAAAACTGTTTTTT
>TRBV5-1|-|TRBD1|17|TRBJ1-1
CASNPKGQSLMNTEAFF
TGCGCCAGCAACCCGAAGGGACAGTCCCTTATGAACACTGAAGCTTTCTTT
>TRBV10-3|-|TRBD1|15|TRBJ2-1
CAISEWDSLNNEQFF
TGTGCCATCAGTGAATGGGACAGCCTAAACAATGAGCAGTTCTTC
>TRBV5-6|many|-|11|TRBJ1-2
CASSGRYGYTF
TGTGCCAGCAGCGGGCGGTATGGCTACACCTTC
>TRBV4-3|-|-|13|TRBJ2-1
CASSNQHYNEQFF
TGCGCCAGCAGCAATCAGCACTACAATGAGCAGTTCTTC
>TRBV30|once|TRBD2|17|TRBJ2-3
CAWSTSRTSGVTDTQYF
TGTGCCTGGAGTACTTCGCGGACTAGCGGCGTCACAGATACGCAGTATTTT
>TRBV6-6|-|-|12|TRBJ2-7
CASSRQAAEQYF
TGTGCCAGCAGTCGACAGGCTGCGGAGCAGTACTTC
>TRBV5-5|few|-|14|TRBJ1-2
CASSLAGSSGGYTF
TGTGCCAGCAGCTTGGCCGGTTCGTCAGGGGGCTACACCTTC
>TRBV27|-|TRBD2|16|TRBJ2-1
CASTLAGGLVGNEQFF
TGTGCCAGCACCCTAGCGGGGGGGCTCGTTGGGAATGAGCAGTTCTTC
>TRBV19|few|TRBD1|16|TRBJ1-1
CASTLWGGQGGTEAFF
TGTGCCAGTACCCTATGGGGGGGACAGGGGGGCACTGAAGCTTTCTTT
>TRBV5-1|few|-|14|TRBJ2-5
CASSFRGAGETQYF
TGCGCCAGCAGCTTTCGGGGGGCCGGGGAGACCCAGTACTTC
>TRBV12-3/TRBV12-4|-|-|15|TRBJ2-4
CASSSGSQAKNIQYF
TGTGCCAGCAGTTCCGGGTCACAAGCCAAAAACATTCAGTACTTC
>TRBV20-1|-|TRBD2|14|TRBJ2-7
CSARRSGRDYEQYF
TGCAGTGCTAGGAGGAGCGGGAGGGACTACGAGCAGTACTTC
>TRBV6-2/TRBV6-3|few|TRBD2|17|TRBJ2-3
CASSYSTSGRHGDTQYF
TGTGCCAGCAGTTACTCGACTAGCGGGCGACACGGGGATACGCAGTATTTT
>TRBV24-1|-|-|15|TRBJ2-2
CATSGVRPNTGELFF
TGTGCCACCAGTGGTGTGCGTCCGAACACCGGGGAGCTGTTTTTT
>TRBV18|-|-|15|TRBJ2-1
CASSPLPGVANEQFF
TGTGCCAGCTCACCACTTCCAGGGGTGGCCAATGAGCAGTTCTTC
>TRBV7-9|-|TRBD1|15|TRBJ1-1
CASTLTGTENTEAFF
TGTGCCAGCACTCTAACCGGGACAGAGAACACTGAAGCTTTCTTT
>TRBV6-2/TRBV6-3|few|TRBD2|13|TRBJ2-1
CASIIAGSTEQFF
TGTGCCAGCATCATAGCGGGATCTACTGAGCAGTTCTTC
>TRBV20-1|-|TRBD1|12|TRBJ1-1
CSASLGQHEAFF
TGCAGTGCTAGTTTGGGACAGCATGAAGCTTTCTTT
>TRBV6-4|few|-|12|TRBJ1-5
CASSPSNQPQHF
TGTGCCAGCAGTCCCTCCAATCAGCCCCAGCATTTT